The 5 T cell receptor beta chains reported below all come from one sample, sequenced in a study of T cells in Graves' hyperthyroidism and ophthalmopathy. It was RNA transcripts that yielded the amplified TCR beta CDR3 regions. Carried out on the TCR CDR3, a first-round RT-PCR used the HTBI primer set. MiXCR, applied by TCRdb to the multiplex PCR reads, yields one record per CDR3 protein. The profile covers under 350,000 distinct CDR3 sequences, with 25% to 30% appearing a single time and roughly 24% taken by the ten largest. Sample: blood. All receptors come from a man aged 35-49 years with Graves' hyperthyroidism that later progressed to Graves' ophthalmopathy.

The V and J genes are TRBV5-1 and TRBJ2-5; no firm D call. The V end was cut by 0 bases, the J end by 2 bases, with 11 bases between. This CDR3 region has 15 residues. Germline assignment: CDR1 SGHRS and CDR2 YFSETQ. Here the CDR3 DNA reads TGCGCCAGCAGCTTGGAACGTGGCCAACAAGAGACCCAGTACTTC. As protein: CASSLERGQQETQYF.

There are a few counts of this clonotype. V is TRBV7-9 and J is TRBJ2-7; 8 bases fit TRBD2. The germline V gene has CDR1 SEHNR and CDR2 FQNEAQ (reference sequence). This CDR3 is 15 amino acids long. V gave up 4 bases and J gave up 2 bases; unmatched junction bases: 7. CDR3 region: CASSSLAGSPYEQYF. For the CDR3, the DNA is TGTGCCAGCAGCTCGCTAGCGGGTTCGCCCTACGAGCAGTACTTC.

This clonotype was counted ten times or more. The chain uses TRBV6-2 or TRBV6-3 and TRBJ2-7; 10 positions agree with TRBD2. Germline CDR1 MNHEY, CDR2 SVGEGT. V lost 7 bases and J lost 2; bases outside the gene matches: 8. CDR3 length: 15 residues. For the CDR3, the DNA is TGTGCCAGCACCGATTATCTAGCGGGGGCCTACGAGCAGTACTTC. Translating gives CASTDYLAGAYEQYF.

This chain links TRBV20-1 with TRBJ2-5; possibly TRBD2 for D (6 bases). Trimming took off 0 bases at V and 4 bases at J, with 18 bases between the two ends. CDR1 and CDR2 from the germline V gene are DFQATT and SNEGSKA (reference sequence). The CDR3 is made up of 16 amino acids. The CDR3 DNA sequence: TGCAGTGCTAGAGATGGGACTCACGGCGTAGGAGAGACCCAGTACTTC. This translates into CSARDGTHGVGETQYF.

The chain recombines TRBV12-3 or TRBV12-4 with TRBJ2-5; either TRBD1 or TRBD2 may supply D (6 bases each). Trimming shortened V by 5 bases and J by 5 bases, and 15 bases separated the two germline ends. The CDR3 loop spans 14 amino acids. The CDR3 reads CASSVTGARETQYF. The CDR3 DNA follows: TGTGCCAGCAGTGTTACGGGGGCGAGGGAGACCCAGTACTTC.